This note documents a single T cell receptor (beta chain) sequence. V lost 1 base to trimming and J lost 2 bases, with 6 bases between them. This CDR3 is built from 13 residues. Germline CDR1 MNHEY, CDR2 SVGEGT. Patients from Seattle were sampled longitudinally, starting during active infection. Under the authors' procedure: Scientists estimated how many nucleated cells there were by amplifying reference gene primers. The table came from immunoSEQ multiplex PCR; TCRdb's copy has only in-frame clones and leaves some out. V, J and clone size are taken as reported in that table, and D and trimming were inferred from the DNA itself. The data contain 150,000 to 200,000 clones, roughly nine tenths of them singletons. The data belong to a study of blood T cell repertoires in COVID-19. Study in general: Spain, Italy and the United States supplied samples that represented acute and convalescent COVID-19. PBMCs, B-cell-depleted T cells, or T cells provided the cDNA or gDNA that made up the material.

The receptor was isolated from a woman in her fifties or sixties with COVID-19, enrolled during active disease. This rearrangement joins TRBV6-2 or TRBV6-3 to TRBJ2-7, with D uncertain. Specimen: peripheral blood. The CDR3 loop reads CASSYLAAYEQYF. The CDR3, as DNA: TGTGCCAGCAGTTACTTGGCAGCCTACGAGCAGTACTTC.